The 23 T cell receptor beta chains below all came from one sample that was sequenced in a study of CD8 T cells in ankylosing spondylitis. Notes on the study in general: Seven to nine highly homologous variants formed a TCR beta motif that appeared characteristic of ankylosing spondylitis blood.

TCRdb redid the calling of the 5' RACE reads with MiXCR, one entry per CDR3 protein. The sample yields about 390,000 distinct CDR3 sequences, approximately 20% seen once. No antigen is known for these receptors. The sequenced sample consisted of blood, either unsorted or a sorted T cell fraction (not recorded which). The receptors shown here come from a male donor with ankylosing spondylitis.

V is TRBV5-1 and J is TRBJ2-6, with D uncertain. The CDR3 extends over 17 amino acids. Trimming stripped 0 bases from V and 1 base from J, with 11 bases between. Germline CDR1 is SGHRS and CDR2 is YFSETQ. The CDR3: CASSLAHLGSGANVLTF. CDR3 coding DNA: TGCGCCAGCAGCTTGGCCCATTTGGGATCTGGGGCCAACGTCCTGACTTTC.

This clonotype has more than one count but fewer than ten. This chain connects TRBV7-2 to TRBJ2-1; 8 bases are shared with TRBD2. Germline V gene sequence: CDR1 SGHTA, CDR2 FQGNSA. The CDR3 is 15 residues long. V lost 1 base and J lost 5; bases outside the gene matches: 4. The CDR3 sequence: CASSLVAGPDNEQFF. CDR3 DNA sequence: TGTGCCAGCAGCTTAGTAGCGGGACCCGACAATGAGCAGTTCTTC.

The rearrangement joins TRBV5-1 to TRBJ2-1; TRBD2 might be the D (6 bases). V lost 0 bases, J lost 5 bases, and 12 bases lay in between. Per germline, CDR1 SGHRS and CDR2 YFSETQ. This CDR3 has 15 residues. CDR3 loop: CASSLGAGLNNEQFF. Written as DNA, the CDR3 is TGCGCCAGCAGCTTGGGGGCGGGGTTGAACAATGAGCAGTTCTTC.

Remarks on this clonotype: One junction end does not reproduce the germline sequence, and a read error may be involved. The CDR3 sequence is CASSRGSGANVLTF. The CDR3 coding sequence is TGTGCTAGCAGCAGGGGATCTGGGGCCAACGTCCTGACTTTC. The chain recombines TRBV7-7 with TRBJ2-6; the D gene is possibly TRBD1 (6 bases). CDR1 is SSHAT, CDR2 FNYEAQ, per germline (reference sequence). The CDR3 sequence is 14 residues long.

This chain connects TRBV6-2 or TRBV6-3 to TRBJ2-7, with TRBD1 as a possible D gene (6 bases). Germline V gene sequence: CDR1 MNHEY, CDR2 SVGEGT. V was trimmed by 2 bases and J by 2 bases, leaving 13 bases between them. The CDR3 is 15 residues long. CDR3 in amino acids: CASSYGDNLAYEQYF. In nucleotides, the CDR3 is TGTGCCAGCAGTTACGGGGACAACCTAGCCTACGAGCAGTACTTC.

This chain connects TRBV12-3 or TRBV12-4 to TRBJ2-2; 8 bases agree with TRBD2. The CDR3 covers 15 residues. J was trimmed by 6 bases and V by 4 bases; bases with no gene match: 7. The CDR3 sequence is CASSSSGGGPGELFF. The CDR3, as DNA: TGTGCCAGCAGTTCCTCGGGGGGGGGTCCCGGGGAGCTGTTTTTT.

There are a few counts of this clonotype. This chain joins TRBV5-1 and TRBJ2-3; no definite D call. Trimming shortened V by 0 bases and J by 4 bases, and 6 bases separated the two germline ends. The CDR3 is 13 amino acids. The germline CDR1 and CDR2 sequences are SGHRS and YFSETQ. DNA for the CDR3: TGCGCCAGCAGCTTGGGCATCGCAGATACGCAGTATTTT. It encodes CASSLGIADTQYF. Complete variable domain (other parts from reference TRBV5-1 and TRBJ2-3): KAGVTQTPRYLIKTRGQQVTLSCSPISGHRSVSWYQQTPGQGLQFLFEYFSETQRNKGNFPGRFSGRQFSNSRSEMNVSTLELGDSALYLCASSLGIADTQYFGPGTRLTVL.

The V call is TRBV7-8, the J call TRBJ2-7; 7 bases agree with TRBD2. With V trimmed by 0 bases and J by 7 bases, 9 bases remained unmatched. The CDR3 length is 15 residues. In germline, CDR1 is SGHVS, CDR2 FQNEAQ. CDR3 amino acids: CASSLARLAVYEQYF. The CDR3 region has the DNA TGTGCCAGCAGCTTAGCGCGGCTAGCGGTCTATGAGCAGTACTTC.

This clonotype has at least ten counts. V and J are TRBV5-5 and TRBJ1-5, with D maybe TRBD1 (6 bases). The ends were cut back, 2 bases at V and 4 bases at J, with 10 bases in the middle. Germline CDR1 and CDR2: SGHKS and YYEKEE (reference sequence). CDR3 length: 14 amino acids. The CDR3 DNA reads TGTGCCAGCAGCTTCGGTCAGGGGAATCAGCCCCAGCATTTT. Protein: CASSFGQGNQPQHF. Using reference TRBV5-5 and TRBJ1-5 for the parts outside the CDR3, the full variable domain is DAGVTQSPTHLIKTRGQQVTLRCSPISGHKSVSWYQQVLGQGPQFIFQYYEKEERGRGNFPDRFSARQFPNYSSELNVNALLLGDSALYLCASSFGQGNQPQHFGDGTRLSIL.

This clonotype appeared many times. This chain connects TRBV7-2 to TRBJ2-5; unclear D gene. V gave up 4 bases and J gave up 7 bases, with 10 bases separating them. Germline V gene data show CDR1 as SGHTA and CDR2 as FQGNSA. The CDR3 consists of 12 residues. The CDR3 sequence: CASSSLTWTQYF. The DNA for the CDR3 is TGTGCCAGCAGCTCCCTAACGTGGACCCAGTACTTC.

This clonotype was seen a handful of times. V is TRBV19 and J is TRBJ2-7; D is perhaps TRBD2 (5 bases). The CDR3 extends over 15 amino acids. The ends were cut back, 3 bases at V and 3 bases at J, with 15 bases in the middle. Germline lookup yields CDR1 LNHDA and CDR2 SQIVND (reference sequence). This chain's CDR3 is CASSIGLAGSYEQYF. Written as DNA, the CDR3 is TGTGCCAGTAGTATTGGGCTAGCAGGCAGCTACGAGCAGTACTTC. Combining the CDR3 with reference TRBV19 and TRBJ2-7 gives the whole variable domain DGGITQSPKYLFRKEGQNVTLSCEQNLNHDAMYWYRQDPGQGLRLIYYSQIVNDFQKGDIAEGYSVSREKKESFPLTVTSAQKNPTAFYLCASSIGLAGSYEQYFGPGTRLTVT.

The chain employs TRBV7-3 and TRBJ2-3; 7 nucleotides match TRBD1. CDR1 SGHTA and CDR2 FQGTGA come from the germline V gene. J lost 6 bases, V lost 4 bases, and 7 bases had no gene match. The CDR3 loop spans 14 amino acids. The chain's CDR3 is CASSSGQPQDTQYF. The CDR3 bases are TGTGCCAGCAGCTCGGGACAGCCTCAGGATACGCAGTATTTT. Variable domain in full (rest from reference TRBV7-3 and TRBJ2-3): GAGVSQTPSNKVTEKGKYVELRCDPISGHTALYWYRQSLGQGPEFLIYFQGTGAADDSGLPNDRFFAVRPEGSVSTLKIQRTERGDSAVYLCASSSGQPQDTQYFGPGTRLTVL.

A few counts support this clonotype. The chain has TRBV18 and TRBJ1-5, with 8 positions matching TRBD1. CDR1 and CDR2 (germline): KGHSH, LQKENI. This CDR3 is 15 amino acids long. V lost 5 bases, J lost 9 bases, and 12 bases stayed unmatched. CDR3 sequence reads: CASSSGQGELAPQHF. CDR3 sequence (DNA): TGTGCCAGCTCATCCGGACAGGGTGAGTTGGCGCCCCAGCATTTT.

A few counts support this clonotype. The rearrangement links TRBV28 to TRBJ2-1; 11 nucleotides agree with TRBD2. Trimming took 10 bases from V and 7 from J; bases not matched to a gene: 9. This CDR3 has 14 residues. Germline assignment: CDR1 MDHEN and CDR2 SYDVKM. The CDR3 loop reads CATKTSGSWNEQFF. DNA for the CDR3: TGTGCCACAAAAACTAGCGGGAGTTGGAATGAGCAGTTCTTC.

V gene TRBV5-1 combines with J gene TRBJ2-5; D uncertain. CDR1 is SGHRS, CDR2 YFSETQ, per germline. V was cut by 0 bases and J by 9 bases, with 9 bases left in between. The CDR3 consists of 12 residues. CDR3: CASSLEVSAQYF. As DNA, the CDR3 is TGCGCCAGCAGCTTGGAGGTCAGCGCCCAGTACTTC.

V is TRBV12-3 or TRBV12-4 and J is TRBJ1-5; TRBD1 matches at 7 bases. This CDR3 is built from 13 residues. After removal of 6 bases from V and 3 bases from J, the junction contained 2 bases not matched to a gene. In DNA, the CDR3 is TGTGCCAGCAGCGGGACAGTCAATCAGCCCCAGCATTTT. Its protein product is CASSGTVNQPQHF.

Only a few counts were recorded for this clonotype. The chain employs TRBV7-2 and TRBJ2-3; D may be TRBD2 (6 bases). V was pared by 4 bases and J by 5 bases, with 13 bases between. The CDR3 totals 14 residues. Looked up from germline, CDR1 is SGHTA and CDR2 is FQGNSA. The CDR3 region has the DNA TGTGCCAGCAGCTACCGGGACTTTAGAGATACGCAGTATTTT. Its translation: CASSYRDFRDTQYF.

This clonotype has a count of ten or more. The J gene is TRBJ2-2, the V gene TRBV5-1, with 8 bases that match TRBD1. The junction had 0 bases not matched to a gene; V was cut back by 5 bases and J by 0 bases. CDR3 size: 14 residues. Germline V gene sequence: CDR1 SGHRS, CDR2 YFSETQ. The CDR3 here is CASRGQANTGELFF. The CDR3 DNA follows: TGCGCCAGCAGGGGACAGGCGAACACCGGGGAGCTGTTTTTT.

J is TRBJ2-7 and V is TRBV15, with D possibly TRBD2 on 7 matching bases. The germline V gene encodes CDR1 LNHNV and CDR2 YYDKDF (reference sequence). The CDR3 totals 18 residues. Trimming took off 0 bases at V and 0 bases at J, with 18 bases between the two ends. CDR3 residues: CATSRDLGGRRSSYEQYF. The DNA for the CDR3 is TGTGCCACCAGCAGAGATCTCGGGGGGCGGAGGAGCTCCTACGAGCAGTACTTC.

This clonotype was seen more than once but under ten times. The rearrangement joins TRBV18 to TRBJ2-1, with TRBD1 matching over 8 bases. V trimming: 6 bases; J trimming: 3 bases; junction bases outside the gene matches: 7. The germline gives CDR1 KGHSH, CDR2 LQKENI. The CDR3 extends over 15 amino acids. The CDR3 region has the DNA TGTGCCAGCTCGCCGGACAGGGTTATCTACAATGAGCAGTTCTTC. Translated: CASSPDRVIYNEQFF. Full variable domain (outside the CDR3, taken from reference TRBV18 and TRBJ2-1): NAGVMQNPRHLVRRRGQEARLRCSPMKGHSHVYWYRQLPEEGLKFMVYLQKENIIDESGMPKERFSAEFPKEGPSILRIQQVVRGDSAAYFCASSPDRVIYNEQFFGPGTRLTVL.

There are a few counts of this clonotype. J is TRBJ2-3 and V is TRBV5-6; 12 nucleotides match TRBD2. This CDR3 region has 17 residues. V shed 5 bases, J shed 1 base, and the junction held 8 bases outside the gene matches. Germline V gives CDR1 SGHDT, CDR2 YYEEEE. As DNA, the CDR3 is TGTGCCAGCAGTTACCGGACTAGCGGGACGGGCACAGATACGCAGTATTTT. Translating gives CASSYRTSGTGTDTQYF.

This rearrangement joins TRBV7-3 to TRBJ2-3; possible D gene TRBD2, 6 bases. Trimming stripped 2 bases from V and 1 base from J, with 10 bases between. Germline-derived CDR1 and CDR2 are SGHTA and FQGTGA. The CDR3 is made up of 15 amino acids. CDR3 protein: CASSLLGGGTDTQYF. CDR3 sequence (DNA): TGTGCCAGCAGCTTATTGGGGGGTGGCACAGATACGCAGTATTTT.

This CDR3 reads CASTRQILNYGYTF. Written as DNA, the CDR3 is TGTGCCAGCACCCGACAGATACTTAACTATGGCTACACCTTC. The rearrangement links TRBV12-3 or TRBV12-4 to TRBJ1-2; D may be TRBD1 (5 bases). This CDR3 spans 14 amino acids. V was clipped by 7 bases and J by 1 base, with 13 bases between them.